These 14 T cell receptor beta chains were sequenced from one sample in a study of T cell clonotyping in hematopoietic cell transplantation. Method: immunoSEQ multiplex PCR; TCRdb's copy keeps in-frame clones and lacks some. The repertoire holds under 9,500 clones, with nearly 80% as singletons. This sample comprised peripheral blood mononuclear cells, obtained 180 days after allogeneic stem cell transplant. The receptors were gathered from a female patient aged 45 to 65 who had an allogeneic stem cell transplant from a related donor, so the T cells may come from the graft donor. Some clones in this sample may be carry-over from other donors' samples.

The CDR3 loop is CASKVLRDRGMDGYTF. CDR3 nucleotide sequence: TGTGCCAGTAAGGTCCTTAGGGACAGGGGAATGGATGGCTACACCTTC. This chain uses TRBV19 with TRBJ1-2, with TRBD1 matching 10 bases. With 7 bases clipped from V and 6 bases from J, the junction kept 14 bases outside the gene matches. The germline gives CDR1 LNHDA, CDR2 SQIVND (reference sequence). This CDR3 spans 16 amino acids.

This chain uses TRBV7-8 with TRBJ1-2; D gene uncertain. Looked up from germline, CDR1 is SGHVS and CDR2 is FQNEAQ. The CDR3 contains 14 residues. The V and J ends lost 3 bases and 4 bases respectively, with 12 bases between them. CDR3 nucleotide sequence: TGTGCCAGCAGCTTTCAAAGGGATTCCTATGGCTACACCTTC. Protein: CASSFQRDSYGYTF.

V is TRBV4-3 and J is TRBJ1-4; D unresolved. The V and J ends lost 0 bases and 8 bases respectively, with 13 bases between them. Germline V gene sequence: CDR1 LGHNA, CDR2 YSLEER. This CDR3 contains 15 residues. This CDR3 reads CASSQDGVLEEKLFF. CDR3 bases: TGCGCCAGCAGCCAAGATGGGGTTTTGGAAGAAAAACTGTTTTTT.

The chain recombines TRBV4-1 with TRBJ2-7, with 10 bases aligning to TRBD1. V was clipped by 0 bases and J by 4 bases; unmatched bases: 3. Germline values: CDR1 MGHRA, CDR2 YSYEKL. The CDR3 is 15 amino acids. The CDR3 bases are TGCGCCAGCAGCCAAGAGACAGGGGGCTGGTACGAGCAGTACTTC. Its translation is CASSQETGGWYEQYF.

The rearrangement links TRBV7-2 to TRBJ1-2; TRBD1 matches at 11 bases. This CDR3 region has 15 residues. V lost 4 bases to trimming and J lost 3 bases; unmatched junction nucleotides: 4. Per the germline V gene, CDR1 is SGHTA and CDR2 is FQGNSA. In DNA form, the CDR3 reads TGTGCCAGCAGCTCTGGACAGGGGGCTTACTATGGCTACACCTTC. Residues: CASSSGQGAYYGYTF.

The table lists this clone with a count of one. CDR3 residues: CASSTQGSYEQYF. The DNA for the CDR3 is TGTGCCAGCAGCACCCAGGGGTCCTACGAGCAGTACTTC. This chain uses TRBV9 with TRBJ2-7; tentative D call: TRBD1 (6 bases). CDR1 is SGDLS, CDR2 YYNGEE, per germline. V dropped 4 bases and J dropped 1 base, with 9 bases sitting between them. The CDR3 consists of 13 residues. Drawing the rest from reference TRBV9 and TRBJ2-7, the complete variable domain is DSGVTQTPKHLITATGQRVTLRCSPRSGDLSVYWYQQSLDQGLQFLIQYYNGEERAKGNILERFSAQQFPDLHSELNLSSLELGDSALYFCASSTQGSYEQYFGPGTRLTVT.

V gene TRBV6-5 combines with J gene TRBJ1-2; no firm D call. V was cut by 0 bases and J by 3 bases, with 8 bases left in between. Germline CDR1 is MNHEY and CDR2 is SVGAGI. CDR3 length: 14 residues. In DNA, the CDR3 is TGTGCCAGCAGTTACTCGACCGGGTACTATGGCTACACCTTC. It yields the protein CASSYSTGYYGYTF.

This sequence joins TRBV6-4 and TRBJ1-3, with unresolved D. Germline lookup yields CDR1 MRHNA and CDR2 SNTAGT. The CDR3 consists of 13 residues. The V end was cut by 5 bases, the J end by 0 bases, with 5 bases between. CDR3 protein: CASSYSSGNTIYF. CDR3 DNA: TGTGCCAGCAGTTATAGCTCTGGAAACACCATATATTTT.

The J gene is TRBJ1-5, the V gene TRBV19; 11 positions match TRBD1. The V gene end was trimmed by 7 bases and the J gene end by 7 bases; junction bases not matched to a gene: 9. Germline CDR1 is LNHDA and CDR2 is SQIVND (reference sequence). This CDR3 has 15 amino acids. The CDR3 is CASNTGTGGRQPQHF. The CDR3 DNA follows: TGTGCCAGTAACACCGGGACAGGGGGGAGGCAGCCCCAGCATTTT.

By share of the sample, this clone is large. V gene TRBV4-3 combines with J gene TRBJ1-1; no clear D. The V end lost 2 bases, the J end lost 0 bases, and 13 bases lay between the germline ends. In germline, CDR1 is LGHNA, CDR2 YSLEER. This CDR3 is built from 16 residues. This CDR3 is CASSQSSAGMNTEAFF. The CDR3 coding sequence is TGCGCCAGCAGCCAAAGTTCGGCGGGTATGAACACTGAAGCTTTCTTT.

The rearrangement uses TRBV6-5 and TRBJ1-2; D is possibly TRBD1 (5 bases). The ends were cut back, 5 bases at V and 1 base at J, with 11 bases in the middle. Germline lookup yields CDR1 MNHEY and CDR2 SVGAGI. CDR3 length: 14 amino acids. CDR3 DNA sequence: TGTGCCAGCAGTCGACCGGGGGTTAACTATGGCTACACCTTC. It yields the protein CASSRPGVNYGYTF.

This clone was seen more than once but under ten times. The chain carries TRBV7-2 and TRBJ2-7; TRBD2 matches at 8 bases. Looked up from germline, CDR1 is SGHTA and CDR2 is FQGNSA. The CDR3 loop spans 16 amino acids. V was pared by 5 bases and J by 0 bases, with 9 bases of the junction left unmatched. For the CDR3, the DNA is TGTGCCAGCAGCAAAAAAGCGGGGGACCTCTCCTACGAGCAGTACTTC. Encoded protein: CASSKKAGDLSYEQYF.

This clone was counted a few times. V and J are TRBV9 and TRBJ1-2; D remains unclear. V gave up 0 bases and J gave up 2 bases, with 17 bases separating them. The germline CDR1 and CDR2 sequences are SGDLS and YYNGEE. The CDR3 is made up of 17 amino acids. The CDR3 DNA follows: TGTGCCAGCAGCGTAGGTCCCGGTGGGATACCCAACTATGGCTACACCTTC. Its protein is CASSVGPGGIPNYGYTF.

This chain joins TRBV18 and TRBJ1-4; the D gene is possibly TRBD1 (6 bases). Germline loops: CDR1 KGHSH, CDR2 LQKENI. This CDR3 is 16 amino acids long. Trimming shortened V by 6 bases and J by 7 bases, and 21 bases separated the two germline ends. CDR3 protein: CASSRNGGQGSEKLFF. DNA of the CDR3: TGTGCCAGCTCCCGCAATGGTGGCCAGGGGAGTGAAAAACTGTTTTTT.